These T cell receptor beta chains were read from a single sample in a study of beta chain features in type 1 diabetes. Here immunoSEQ multiplex PCR was the method, and the copy in TCRdb shows in-frame clones only, minus some. Of some 900,000 clones listed, roughly 15% were seen once; the top ten hold 0.02% to 0.025%. Specimen: naive CD4+ T cells from blood. The receptors here all came from a woman aged 18-29 years in good health. Both conserved end residues are part of each CDR3.

J gene	V gene	CDR3 protein
TRBJ2-7	TRBV7-8	CASSVQASSYEQYF
TRBJ1-1	TRBV5-4	CAYIQGTGVVNTEAFF
TRBJ2-1	TRBV7-3	CASSLIGLADNEQFF
TRBJ1-2	TRBV5-6	CASSLGTGVRYGYTF
TRBJ1-1	TRBV19	CASSIQGAGTEAFF
TRBJ1-4	TRBV4-3	CASSQTVRDRKLFF
TRBJ1-5	TRBV19	CASTRGHLNQPQHF
TRBJ2-2	TRBV19	CASTSGSRRLTGELFF
TRBJ2-1	TRBV10-3	CAISKQGWGSQAYNEQFF
TRBJ2-3	TRBV11-2	CASSLVALSTDTQYF
TRBJ2-7	TRBV6-5	CASSYLTGGSYEQYF
TRBJ2-1	TRBV6-5	CASSEAGRDSPFF
TRBJ1-1	TRBV5-4	CASSTADRAFNTEAFF
TRBJ2-1	TRBV28	CASSAEVDEQFF
TRBJ2-3	TRBV29-1	CSVIGKPGGAADTQYF
TRBJ1-5	TRBV7-3	CASSPLSCEGSNQPQHF
TRBJ2-1	TRBV6-1	CASNLANEQFF
TRBJ1-1	TRBV5-1	CASSYGTANTEAFF
TRBJ2-7	TRBV28	CASSIPDPYEQYF
TRBJ2-3	TRBV15	CATRGGMRTDTQYF
TRBJ2-4	TRBV4-2	CASLRGVAKNIQYF
TRBJ1-2	TRBV2	CASRNDRADSYTF
TRBJ2-3	TRBV5-4	CASSLKREGLRNTQYF
TRBJ2-1	TRBV7-9	CASSSSGSPNEQFF
TRBJ2-3	TRBV7-9	CASSKNLRRASTDTQYF
TRBJ1-1	TRBV19	CASSRIPDTEAFF